These T cell receptor beta chains were read from a single sample in a study of blood T cell repertoires in COVID-19. Data came from immunoSEQ multiplex PCR; TCRdb stores just in-frame clones and leaves some out. The sample carries under 70,000 clones, 70% to 90% recorded once. The specimen sequenced was PBMCs or T cells enriched from blood (not recorded which). The receptors stem from a middle-aged woman who had recovered from COVID-19. The CDR3 runs from the conserved cysteine through the conserved F or W. D genes are given only for firm matches. For some rows the clone size is stated as once, few or many, or as a class when expanded; others skip it.

>NA|15|TRBD1|TRBV7-9|TRBJ1-2
CASSLDPGGNYGYTF
TGTGCCAGCAGCTTAGACCCAGGGGGTAACTATGGCTACACCTTC
>few|14|NA|TRBV6-5|TRBJ1-1
CASRTRNMNTEAFF
TGTGCCAGCAGAACTAGAAACATGAACACTGAAGCTTTCTTT
>NA|14|TRBD1|TRBV29-1|TRBJ2-7
CSVRQRQGLYEQYF
TGCAGCGTTCGCCAACGACAGGGGCTCTACGAGCAGTACTTC
>NA|18|TRBD2|TRBV18|TRBJ2-1
CASSPSGLAGVSYNEQFF
TGTGCCAGCTCACCCTCGGGACTAGCGGGGGTGTCCTACAATGAGCAGTTCTTC
>NA|16|TRBD1|TRBV7-8|TRBJ1-1
CASSKPGQGRGYEAFF
TGTGCCAGCAGCAAGCCGGGACAGGGGAGAGGCTATGAAGCTTTCTTT
>NA|16|TRBD2|TRBV5-1|TRBJ2-3
CASSLVASGEGDTQYF
TGCGCCAGCAGCTTGGTTGCCAGCGGGGAAGGAGATACGCAGTATTTT
>NA|15|NA|TRBV3-1/TRBV3-2|TRBJ1-3
CASSQGTDSGNTIYF
TGTGCCAGCAGCCAAGGGACAGACTCTGGAAACACCATATATTTT
>NA|16|NA|TRBV4-1|TRBJ1-2
CASSPGARTESYGYTF
TGCGCCAGCAGTCCAGGGGCTCGGACGGAATCCTATGGCTACACCTTC
>once|17|TRBD2|TRBV5-6|TRBJ2-3
CASSRKALASSTDTQYF
TGTGCCAGCAGCCGCAAAGCACTAGCGTCTAGCACAGATACGCAGTATTTT
>NA|14|NA|TRBV27|TRBJ1-4
CAARGGRGNEKLFF
TGTGCCGCCCGAGGGGGGAGGGGTAATGAAAAACTGTTTTTT
>NA|16|TRBD2|TRBV27|TRBJ2-1
CASSSLTSGGRYEQFF
TGTGCCAGCAGTTCACTAACTAGCGGGGGGCGTTATGAGCAGTTCTTC
>NA|16|TRBD2|TRBV19|TRBJ2-3
CASSYGRGGYTDTQYF
TGTGCCAGTAGTTACGGTCGGGGGGGTTACACAGATACGCAGTATTTT
>NA|16|TRBD1|TRBV6-1|TRBJ1-4
CASSEAPDRVNEKLFF
TGTGCCAGCAGTGAAGCGCCTGACAGGGTTAATGAAAAACTGTTTTTT
>NA|16|TRBD1|TRBV5-1|TRBJ1-4
CASSLGQGATNEKLFF
TGCGCCAGCAGCTTGGGCCAGGGGGCAACTAATGAAAAACTGTTTTTT
>NA|15|NA|TRBV5-4|TRBJ1-4
CASSADFATNEKLFF
TGTGCCAGCAGCGCAGACTTTGCAACTAATGAAAAACTGTTTTTT
>NA|15|TRBD1|TRBV9|TRBJ1-6
CASTASGTENSPLHF
TGTGCCAGCACCGCGTCCGGGACAGAGAATTCACCCCTCCACTTT
>once|17|TRBD2|TRBV24-1|TRBJ2-3
CATSDLRTSGGLDTQYF
TGTGCCACCAGTGATTTGCGGACGAGCGGGGGGTTAGATACGCAGTATTTT
>NA|13|NA|TRBV13|TRBJ1-2
CASTPRSNYGYTF
TGTGCCAGCACCCCACGGTCTAACTATGGCTACACCTTC
>NA|14|NA|TRBV7-6|TRBJ1-1
CASSLTQEITEAFF
TGTGCCAGCAGTTTAACACAGGAGATCACTGAAGCTTTCTTT
>NA|13|NA|TRBV7-2|TRBJ1-2
CASSLDSNYGYTF
TGTGCCAGCAGCTTGGACAGCAACTATGGCTACACCTTC
>once|15|NA|TRBV6-5|TRBJ2-7
CASSYSGGARGEQYF
TGTGCCAGCAGTTACTCGGGCGGGGCGCGGGGCGAGCAGTACTTC
>NA|11|NA|TRBV24-1|TRBJ2-2
CATSDLGELFF
TGTGCCACCAGTGATCTCGGGGAGCTGTTTTTT
>NA|13|NA|TRBV19|TRBJ1-2
CASSFEGIYGYTF
TGTGCCAGTAGTTTCGAGGGTATCTATGGCTACACCTTC
>once|14|TRBD1|TRBV11-2|TRBJ2-1
CASASGQGYNEQFF
TGTGCCAGTGCCTCGGGACAGGGGTACAATGAGCAGTTCTTC
>NA|13|TRBD1|TRBV29-1|TRBJ1-2
CSVEGRTGYGYTF
TGCAGCGTTGAGGGGAGGACAGGCTATGGCTACACCTTC
>NA|14|NA|TRBV6-5|TRBJ1-2
CASTPIRGSYGYTF
TGTGCCAGCACCCCCATTAGGGGGAGCTATGGCTACACCTTC
>NA|13|NA|TRBV4-1|TRBJ2-2
CASSQDRAGELFF
TGCGCCAGCAGCCAAGATCGAGCCGGGGAGCTGTTTTTT